These 20 T cell receptor beta chains came from one sample sequenced in a study of blood T cell repertoires in COVID-19. Data came from immunoSEQ multiplex PCR; TCRdb stores just in-frame clones and leaves some out. The sample records 80,000 or so clones, 81% being singletons. The sequenced sample consisted of peripheral blood. These receptors were taken from a man of 80 years or more with acute or convalescent COVID-19.

This chain joins TRBV18 and TRBJ1-5; maybe TRBD1 (5 bases). From germline, CDR1 is KGHSH and CDR2 LQKENI. The CDR3 runs 16 residues. V was cut by 0 bases and J by 3 bases, with 12 bases left in between. The CDR3 DNA follows: TGTGCCAGCTCACCACCGGGGGGGGTCGTCAATCAGCCCCAGCATTTT. Protein: CASSPPGGVVNQPQHF.

The CDR3 DNA reads as TGTGCCAGCAGTTTGAACACAGACTATGGCTACACCTTC. Protein product: CASSLNTDYGYTF. This chain connects TRBV28 to TRBJ1-2, with D hard to call. Trimming removed 3 bases from V and 3 bases from J, with 8 bases in between. Germline V gene data show CDR1 as MDHEN and CDR2 as SYDVKM. The CDR3 contains 13 residues.

The chain links TRBV19 to TRBJ2-6; weak D call: TRBD1 (6 bases). The length of the CDR3 is 18 residues. Germline CDR1 LNHDA, CDR2 SQIVND (reference sequence). Trimming took off 7 bases at V and 4 bases at J, with 23 bases between the two ends. The CDR3 DNA is TGTGCCAGTACTCCGACAGGAATCCCTCCGGGGGGGGCCAACGTCCTGACTTTC. Translation gives CASTPTGIPPGGANVLTF. Drawing the rest from reference TRBV19 and TRBJ2-6, the complete variable domain is DGGITQSPKYLFRKEGQNVTLSCEQNLNHDAMYWYRQDPGQGLRLIYYSQIVNDFQKGDIAEGYSVSREKKESFPLTVTSAQKNPTAFYLCASTPTGIPPGGANVLTFGAGSRLTVL.

The chain carries TRBV5-6 and TRBJ1-2, with 8 bases matching TRBD1. With 3 bases clipped from V and 7 bases from J, the junction kept 14 bases outside the gene matches. This CDR3 region has 16 residues. The germline gives CDR1 SGHDT, CDR2 YYEEEE. Here the CDR3 reads CASSSLRTGLSVGYTF. CDR3 nucleotide sequence: TGTGCCAGCAGCTCCCTGAGGACAGGGTTGAGCGTTGGCTACACCTTC.

This chain links TRBV6-5 with TRBJ1-4; 8 nucleotides line up with TRBD1. The V gene end was trimmed by 8 bases and the J gene end by 10 bases; junction bases not matched to a gene: 6. The CDR3 consists of 12 residues. Germline loops: CDR1 MNHEY, CDR2 SVGAGI. The CDR3 region has the DNA TGTGCCAGCTCAGGGGGCGCCGGAAAACTGTTTTTT. Protein product: CASSGGAGKLFF.

This clone was counted a few times. The gene calls are TRBV4-1 and TRBJ2-7; the D gene is possibly TRBD1 (5 bases). V lost 2 bases and J 5 bases, leaving 10 bases between the germline ends. There are 13 residues in the CDR3. In germline, CDR1 is MGHRA, CDR2 YSYEKL. In DNA form, the CDR3 reads TGCGCCAGCAGCCAATTCCAGGGCAACGAGCAGTACTTC. Protein product: CASSQFQGNEQYF.

The chain is built from TRBV28 and TRBJ2-3; 9 positions match TRBD2. V was clipped by 6 bases and J by 9 bases; unmatched bases: 10. This CDR3 has 14 residues. Germline V lookup: CDR1 MDHEN, CDR2 SYDVKM. The DNA of the CDR3 is TGTGCCAGCAGACCGAACCTCAGCGGGAGGACGCAGTATTTT. Protein: CASRPNLSGRTQYF.

The chain employs TRBV28 and TRBJ1-6; D ambiguous. There are 17 residues in the CDR3. V was clipped by 3 bases and J by 0 bases, with 12 bases between them. Germline CDR1 MDHEN, CDR2 SYDVKM. The CDR3 coding sequence is TGTGCCAGCAGTTTGGGTCCTAGGAGCTCCTATAATTCACCCCTCCACTTT. Translating it yields CASSLGPRSSYNSPLHF.

There are a few counts of this clone. This sequence joins TRBV18 and TRBJ2-1; D might be TRBD2 (5 bases). V was shortened by 6 bases and J by 0 bases, with 12 bases between the two germline ends. The CDR3 runs 15 residues. Germline loops: CDR1 KGHSH, CDR2 LQKENI. CDR3: CASSHQSGSYNEQFF. The CDR3 DNA is TGTGCCAGCTCCCATCAGAGCGGCTCCTACAATGAGCAGTTCTTC.

This chain links TRBV10-3 with TRBJ2-1; TRBD2 matches at 9 bases. Germline V lookup: CDR1 ENHRY, CDR2 SYGVKD. This CDR3 spans 16 amino acids. Losses at the gene ends were 4 bases for V and 6 bases for J; bases not matched to a gene: 10. CDR3 sequence reads: CAISANLAGVGNEQFF. Written as DNA, the CDR3 is TGTGCCATCAGTGCCAACTTAGCGGGAGTAGGCAATGAGCAGTTCTTC.

This sequence joins TRBV4-3 and TRBJ1-2; D call uncertain. The CDR3 totals 14 residues. Germline V CDR1 and CDR2: LGHNA, YSLEER. Trimming removed 0 bases at V and 4 bases at J, with 9 bases between. CDR3 sequence reads: CASSQELAGYGYTF. In DNA, the CDR3 is TGCGCCAGCAGCCAAGAGTTGGCAGGCTATGGCTACACCTTC.

V gene TRBV27 combines with J gene TRBJ2-2, with 11 bases lining up with TRBD1. Germline trimming cut 10 bases from V and 7 bases from J; bases unmatched to any gene: 8. Germline loops: CDR1 MNHEY, CDR2 SMNVEV (reference sequence). This CDR3 region has 14 residues. The CDR3 region is CAIRGQGEVGELFF. The CDR3 DNA reads as TGTGCCATAAGGGGACAGGGGGAAGTCGGGGAGCTGTTTTTT.

The chain couples TRBV5-1 to TRBJ1-3; D may be TRBD1 (6 bases). V was shortened by 4 bases and J by 0 bases, with 14 bases between the two germline ends. This CDR3 has 16 residues. Germline CDR1 and CDR2: SGHRS and YFSETQ. The CDR3 region is CASSQVGGVSGNTIYF. In DNA form, the CDR3 reads TGCGCCAGCAGCCAGGTTGGGGGCGTCTCTGGAAACACCATATATTTT.

This clone appeared once. This sequence joins TRBV7-3 and TRBJ2-7; D call uncertain. This CDR3 contains 16 residues. The ends were cut back, 0 bases at V and 2 bases at J, with 14 bases in the middle. Germline CDR1 is SGHTA and CDR2 is FQGTGA. CDR3 DNA: TGTGCCAGCAGCTTAACCAGCATTGGCGACACCTACGAGCAGTACTTC. It codes for CASSLTSIGDTYEQYF.

This chain uses TRBV20-1 with TRBJ1-3; 7 bases match TRBD1. V gave up 5 bases and J gave up 8 bases; unmatched junction bases: 3. The CDR3 sequence is 11 residues long. The germline V gene has CDR1 DFQATT and CDR2 SNEGSKA (reference sequence). CDR3 nucleotides: TGCAGTGCTCTAACAGGGGACACCATATATTTT. It encodes CSALTGDTIYF.

The chain couples TRBV3-1 (or the pseudogene TRBV3-2) to TRBJ2-1; D perhaps matches TRBD2 (5 bases). Germline CDR1 is LGHDT and CDR2 is YNNKEL (reference sequence). The CDR3 is made up of 16 amino acids. V was cut by 3 bases and J by 3 bases, with 15 bases left in between. The CDR3 nucleotides are TGTGCCAGCAGCCATCAGTTACGAGGGATCTACAATGAGCAGTTCTTC. Translated: CASSHQLRGIYNEQFF.

This clone showed up just a few times. This chain joins TRBV6-2 or TRBV6-3 and TRBJ2-1; 10 bases align to TRBD2. The CDR3 totals 17 residues. The junction had 14 bases not matched to a gene; V was cut back by 6 bases and J by 6 bases. Germline assignment: CDR1 MNHEY and CDR2 SVGEGT. For the CDR3, the DNA is TGTGCCAGCAGCCGGAGGACTAGCGGTAACTTGTTCAATGAGCAGTTCTTC. It codes for CASSRRTSGNLFNEQFF.

The V call is TRBV29-1, the J call TRBJ2-5; the match to TRBD2 covers 11 bases. Germline V gene sequence: CDR1 SQVTM, CDR2 ANQGSEA. V dropped 6 bases and J dropped 7; count of bases not matched to a gene: 25. The CDR3 runs to 19 residues. The CDR3 is CSVDTEIGTSGLPGGTQYF. The CDR3 DNA is TGCAGCGTAGATACGGAGATCGGGACTAGCGGCCTCCCTGGGGGGACCCAGTACTTC. Looking up the rest from reference TRBV29-1 and TRBJ2-5 gives the full variable domain: SAVISQKPSRDICQRGTSLTIQCQVDSQVTMMFWYRQQPGQSLTLIATANQGSEATYESGFVIDKFPISRPNLTFSTLTVSNMSPEDSSIYLCSVDTEIGTSGLPGGTQYFGPGTRLLVL.

The chain carries TRBV5-6 and TRBJ2-3; D unclear. V shed 0 bases and J shed 2 bases, with 10 bases lying between them. This CDR3 has 15 amino acids. Germline assignment: CDR1 SGHDT and CDR2 YYEEEE. CDR3 DNA: TGTGCCAGCAGCTTGGAGGTAGCCGCCACAGATACGCAGTATTTT. Encoded protein: CASSLEVAATDTQYF.

This rearrangement joins TRBV18 to TRBJ2-7; TRBD1 matches at 8 bases. The CDR3 has 14 residues. The germline CDR1 and CDR2 sequences are KGHSH and LQKENI. The trim removed 5 bases at V and 3 bases at J, leaving 6 bases unmatched. CDR3 DNA: TGTGCCAGCTCAACTAGGACAGGGCGCTACGAGCAGTACTTC. This gives the protein CASSTRTGRYEQYF.